This TCR beta chain was documented in a study of blood T cell repertoires in COVID-19. About the study: Samples representing acute and convalescent COVID-19 were sourced from the United States, Italy and Spain. PBMCs, B-cell-depleted T cells, or T cells were the source of the cDNA or gDNA that made up the material.

Participants had their cohort set by participant-reported clinical history. TCRdb's copy holds only in-frame clones and misses some; the assay was immunoSEQ multiplex PCR. This sample carries roughly 250,000 clones, about 91% of them seen once, and the ten largest clones take approximately 1.2%. CDR3 length: 15 amino acids. Deletions cut 3 bases from V and 0 bases from J, with 9 bases between. CDR1 and CDR2 from the germline V gene are LNHDA and SQIVND (reference sequence). The clonotype comes from a woman aged 40 to 50 with acute COVID-19. The sequenced sample was PBMCs or T cells enriched from blood (not recorded which). This sequence joins TRBV19 and TRBJ1-5; no reliable D call. CDR3 protein: CASSIGQHSNQPQHF. CDR3 nucleotide sequence: TGTGCCAGTAGTATTGGCCAACATAGCAATCAGCCCCAGCATTTT.